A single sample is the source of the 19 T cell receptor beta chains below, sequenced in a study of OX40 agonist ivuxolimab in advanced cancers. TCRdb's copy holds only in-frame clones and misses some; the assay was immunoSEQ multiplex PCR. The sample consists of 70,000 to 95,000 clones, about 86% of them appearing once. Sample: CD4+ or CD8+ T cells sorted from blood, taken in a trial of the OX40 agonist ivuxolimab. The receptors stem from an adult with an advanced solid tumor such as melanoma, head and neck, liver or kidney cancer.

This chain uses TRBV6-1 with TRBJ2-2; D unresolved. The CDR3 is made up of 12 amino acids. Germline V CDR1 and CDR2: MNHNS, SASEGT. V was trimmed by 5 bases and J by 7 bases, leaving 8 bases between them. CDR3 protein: CASSLAGGELFF. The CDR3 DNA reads TGTGCCAGCAGTTTGGCTGGCGGGGAGCTGTTTTTT.

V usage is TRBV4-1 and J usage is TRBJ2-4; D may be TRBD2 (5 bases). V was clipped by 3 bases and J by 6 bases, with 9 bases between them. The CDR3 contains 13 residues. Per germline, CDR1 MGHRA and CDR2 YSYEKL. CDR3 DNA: TGCGCCAGCAGCCACGAGCGGCGAAACATTCAGTACTTC. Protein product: CASSHERRNIQYF.

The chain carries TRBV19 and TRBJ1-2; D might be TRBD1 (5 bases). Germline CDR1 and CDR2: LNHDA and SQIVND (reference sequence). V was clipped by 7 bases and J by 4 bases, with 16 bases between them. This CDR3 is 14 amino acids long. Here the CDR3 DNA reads TGTGCCAGTACCCATCGGAGAGGGGCCTATGGCTACACCTTC. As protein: CASTHRRGAYGYTF. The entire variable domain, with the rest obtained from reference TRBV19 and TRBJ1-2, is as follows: DGGITQSPKYLFRKEGQNVTLSCEQNLNHDAMYWYRQDPGQGLRLIYYSQIVNDFQKGDIAEGYSVSREKKESFPLTVTSAQKNPTAFYLCASTHRRGAYGYTFGSGTRLTVV.

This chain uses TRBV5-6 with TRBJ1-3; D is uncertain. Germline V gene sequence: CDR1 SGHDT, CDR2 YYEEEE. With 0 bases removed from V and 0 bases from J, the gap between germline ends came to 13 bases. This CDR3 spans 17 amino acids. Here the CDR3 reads CASSLADRRSSGNTIYF. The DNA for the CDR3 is TGTGCCAGCAGCTTGGCCGATAGAAGATCCTCTGGAAACACCATATATTTT. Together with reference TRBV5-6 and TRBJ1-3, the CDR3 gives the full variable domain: DAGVTQSPTHLIKTRGQQVTLRCSPKSGHDTVSWYQQALGQGPQFIFQYYEEEERQRGNFPDRFSGHQFPNYSSELNVNALLLGDSALYLCASSLADRRSSGNTIYFGEGSWLTVV.

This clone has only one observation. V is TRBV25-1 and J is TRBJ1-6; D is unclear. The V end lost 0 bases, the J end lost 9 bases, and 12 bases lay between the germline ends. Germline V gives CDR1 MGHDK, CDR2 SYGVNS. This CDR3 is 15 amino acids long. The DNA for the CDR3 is TGTGCCAGCAGTGAATATGGGCCCCTGAGTTCACCCCTCCACTTT. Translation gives CASSEYGPLSSPLHF.

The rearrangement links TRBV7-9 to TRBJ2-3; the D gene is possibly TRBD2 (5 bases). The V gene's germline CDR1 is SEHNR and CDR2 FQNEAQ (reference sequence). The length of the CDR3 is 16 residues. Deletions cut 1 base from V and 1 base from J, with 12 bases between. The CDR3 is CASSLGDAGRTDTQYF. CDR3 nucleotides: TGTGCCAGCAGCTTAGGGGATGCGGGCCGCACAGATACGCAGTATTTT.

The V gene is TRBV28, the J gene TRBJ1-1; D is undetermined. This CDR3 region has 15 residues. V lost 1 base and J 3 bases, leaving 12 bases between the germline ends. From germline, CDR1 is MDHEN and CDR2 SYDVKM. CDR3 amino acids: CASSLFGGADTEAFF. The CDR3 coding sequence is TGTGCCAGCAGTTTATTCGGCGGCGCGGACACTGAAGCTTTCTTT.

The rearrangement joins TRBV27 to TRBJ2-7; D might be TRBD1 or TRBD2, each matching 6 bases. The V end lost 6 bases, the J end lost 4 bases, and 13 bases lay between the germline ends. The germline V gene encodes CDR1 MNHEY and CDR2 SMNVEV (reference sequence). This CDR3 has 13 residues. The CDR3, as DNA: TGTGCCAGCAGAAGCCCGGGGGCTTACGAGCAGTACTTC. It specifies CASRSPGAYEQYF.

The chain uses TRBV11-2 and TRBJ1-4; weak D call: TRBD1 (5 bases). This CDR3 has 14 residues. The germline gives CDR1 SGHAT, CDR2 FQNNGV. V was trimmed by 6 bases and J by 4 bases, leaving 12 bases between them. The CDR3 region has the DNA TGTGCCAGCAGTTTTTTGCAGGGTAATGAAAAACTGTTTTTT. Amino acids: CASSFLQGNEKLFF.

CDR3 loop: CASSLDGRAKETQYF. CDR3 nucleotides: TGCGCCAGCAGCTTGGACGGCAGGGCGAAAGAGACCCAGTACTTC. The rearrangement joins TRBV5-1 to TRBJ2-5, with TRBD1 as a possible D gene (5 bases). V lost 0 bases and J 3 bases, leaving 12 bases between the germline ends. Looked up from germline, CDR1 is SGHRS and CDR2 is YFSETQ. This CDR3 is 15 amino acids long.

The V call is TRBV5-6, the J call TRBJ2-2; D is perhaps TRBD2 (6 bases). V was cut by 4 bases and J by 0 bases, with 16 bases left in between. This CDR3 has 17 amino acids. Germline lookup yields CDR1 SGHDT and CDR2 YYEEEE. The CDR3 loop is CASSPLWREANTGELFF. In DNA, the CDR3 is TGTGCCAGCAGCCCTCTCTGGAGGGAGGCGAACACCGGGGAGCTGTTTTTT.

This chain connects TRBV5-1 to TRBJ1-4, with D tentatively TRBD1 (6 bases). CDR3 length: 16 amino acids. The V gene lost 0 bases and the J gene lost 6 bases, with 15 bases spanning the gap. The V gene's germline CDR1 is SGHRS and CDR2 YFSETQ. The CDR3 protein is CASSLGWGAGDEKLFF. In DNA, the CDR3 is TGCGCCAGCAGCTTGGGATGGGGGGCCGGGGATGAAAAACTGTTTTTT.

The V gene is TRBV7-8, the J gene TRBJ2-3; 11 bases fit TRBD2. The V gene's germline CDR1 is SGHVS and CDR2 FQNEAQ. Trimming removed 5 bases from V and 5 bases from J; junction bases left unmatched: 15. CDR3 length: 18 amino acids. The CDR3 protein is CASSPLVLAGGQGDTQYF. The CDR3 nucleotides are TGTGCCAGCAGCCCCCTTGTGTTAGCGGGAGGGCAAGGAGATACGCAGTATTTT.

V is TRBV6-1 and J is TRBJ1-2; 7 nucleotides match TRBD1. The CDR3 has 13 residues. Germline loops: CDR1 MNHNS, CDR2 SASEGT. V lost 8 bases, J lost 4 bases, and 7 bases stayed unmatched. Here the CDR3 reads CASLPTGTYGYTF. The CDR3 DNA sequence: TGTGCCAGCCTTCCGACAGGGACCTATGGCTACACCTTC.

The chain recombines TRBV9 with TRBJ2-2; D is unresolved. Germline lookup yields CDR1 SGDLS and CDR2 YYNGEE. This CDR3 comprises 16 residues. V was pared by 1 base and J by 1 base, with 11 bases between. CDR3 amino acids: CASSVKANLNTGELFF. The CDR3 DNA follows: TGTGCCAGCAGCGTAAAGGCAAATCTGAACACCGGGGAGCTGTTTTTT.

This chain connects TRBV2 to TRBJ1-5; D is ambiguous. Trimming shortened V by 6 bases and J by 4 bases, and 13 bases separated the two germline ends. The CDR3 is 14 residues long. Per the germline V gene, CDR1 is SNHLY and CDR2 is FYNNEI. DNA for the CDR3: TGTGCCAGCAGACCCGACGGGGATAATCAGCCCCAGCATTTT. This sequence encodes CASRPDGDNQPQHF.

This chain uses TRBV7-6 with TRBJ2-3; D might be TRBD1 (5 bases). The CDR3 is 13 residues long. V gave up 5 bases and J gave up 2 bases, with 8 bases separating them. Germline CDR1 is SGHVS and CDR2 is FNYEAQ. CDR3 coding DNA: TGTGCCAGCAGCCCGACAGACACAGATACGCAGTATTTT. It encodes CASSPTDTDTQYF.

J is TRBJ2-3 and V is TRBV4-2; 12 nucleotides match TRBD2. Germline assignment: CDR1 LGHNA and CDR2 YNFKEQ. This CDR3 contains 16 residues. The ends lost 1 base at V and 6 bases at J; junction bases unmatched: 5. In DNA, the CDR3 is TGTGCCAGCAGCCAAGGACTAGCGGGAGTTGGGGATACGCAGTATTTT. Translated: CASSQGLAGVGDTQYF.

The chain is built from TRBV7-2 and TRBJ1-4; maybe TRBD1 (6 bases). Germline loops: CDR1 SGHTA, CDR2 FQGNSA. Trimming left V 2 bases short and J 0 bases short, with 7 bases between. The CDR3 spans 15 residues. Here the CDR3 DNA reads TGTGCCAGCAGCTTAAGGGGGACAACTAATGAAAAACTGTTTTTT. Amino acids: CASSLRGTTNEKLFF.